This passage covers 21 T cell receptor beta chains from one sample sequenced in a study of T cell responses to AZD1222 COVID-19 vaccine. TCRdb's copy holds only in-frame clones and misses some; the assay was immunoSEQ multiplex PCR. The sample records about 120,000 clones, around nine tenths being singletons. The specimen was peripheral blood, collected 28 days after the second AZD1222 dose. The receptors were gathered from an adult who received the AZD1222 COVID-19 vaccine.

The rearrangement uses TRBV29-1 and TRBJ2-2, with a tentative D call TRBD1 (6 bases). CDR3 length equals 12 residues. CDR1 is SQVTM and CDR2 is ANQGSEA in the germline V gene. Trimming removed 4 bases at V and 5 bases at J, with 8 bases between. The CDR3 sequence is CSVAQGTGELFF. The DNA of the CDR3 is TGCAGCGTTGCGCAGGGGACCGGGGAGCTGTTTTTT.

The gene calls are TRBV12-3 or TRBV12-4 and TRBJ2-7; D gene unclear. The germline V and J ends were trimmed by 6 bases and 0 bases, with 9 bases remaining between them. CDR3 length: 13 residues. For the CDR3, the DNA is TGTGCCAGCAGCACCGGTTCCTCCTACGAGCAGTACTTC. Translated, it gives CASSTGSSYEQYF.

This clone came up once. The chain has TRBV3-1 (or the pseudogene TRBV3-2) and TRBJ2-7; the D gene is possibly TRBD2 (6 bases). The germline CDR1 and CDR2 sequences are LGHDT and YNNKEL (reference sequence). The CDR3 has 15 amino acids. Trimming took 2 bases from V and 4 from J, leaving 15 bases between them. CDR3 sequence: CASSQTTSSRYEQYF. CDR3 sequence (DNA): TGTGCCAGCAGCCAAACAACTAGCTCTAGGTACGAGCAGTACTTC.

This chain links TRBV27 with TRBJ1-4; 9 bases are shared with TRBD1. Germline CDR1 is MNHEY and CDR2 is SMNVEV (reference sequence). The CDR3 loop spans 14 amino acids. Trimming cost V 8 bases and J 7 bases; bases outside gene matches: 8. The CDR3 loop is CASGTGTGFEKLFF. Written as DNA, the CDR3 is TGTGCCAGCGGTACCGGGACAGGGTTTGAAAAACTGTTTTTT.

This chain links TRBV28 with TRBJ1-6; 9 bases align to TRBD1. This CDR3 region has 16 residues. CDR1 and CDR2 from the germline V gene are MDHEN and SYDVKM. With V trimmed by 8 bases and J by 10 bases, 15 bases remained unmatched. The CDR3 here is CASAPTGTGSRSPLHF. Written as DNA, the CDR3 is TGTGCCAGCGCGCCAACCGGGACAGGGTCTCGATCACCCCTCCACTTT.

The chain has TRBV7-9 and TRBJ2-7; 12 nucleotides align to TRBD1. Germline CDR1 and CDR2: SEHNR and FQNEAQ (reference sequence). V shed 1 base and J 9 bases; nucleotides not matched to a gene: 4. The CDR3 is made up of 14 amino acids. This CDR3 is CASSLVGTGGVQYF. The CDR3 coding sequence is TGTGCCAGCAGCTTAGTGGGGACAGGGGGCGTGCAGTACTTC.

The sample holds a few counts of this clone. The chain couples TRBV30 to TRBJ2-7; 7 nucleotides match TRBD1. The CDR3 loop spans 13 amino acids. Germline CDR1 and CDR2: GTSNPN and SVGIG (reference sequence). V was pared by 0 bases and J by 6 bases, with 5 bases of the junction left unmatched. In DNA, the CDR3 is TGTGCCTGGAGTGTAAAGGGGGCGTCCGAGCAGTACTTC. Translated: CAWSVKGASEQYF.

This clone is a singleton in its sample. J is TRBJ1-2 and V is TRBV5-4; 7 bases align to TRBD1. The CDR3 consists of 15 residues. Germline-derived CDR1 and CDR2 are SGHNT and YYREEE (reference sequence). V lost 0 bases to trimming and J lost 6 bases; unmatched junction nucleotides: 8. The CDR3 reads CASSLVVRGSNGYTF. The CDR3, as DNA: TGTGCCAGCAGCTTGGTTGTCAGGGGGTCAAATGGCTACACCTTC.

The chain is built from TRBV28 and TRBJ1-2; maybe TRBD1 (5 bases). The V and J ends lost 5 bases and 2 bases respectively, with 21 bases between them. The germline CDR1 and CDR2 sequences are MDHEN and SYDVKM. There are 17 residues in the CDR3. The CDR3 DNA follows: TGTGCCAGCAGTCCCTCGCATGGGACTCCTCTAAACTATGGCTACACCTTC. The encoded protein is CASSPSHGTPLNYGYTF.

Note on this clone: At one end the junction does not follow the germline gene, possibly because of a read error. The chain combines TRBV7-2 with TRBJ2-4; 8 nucleotides line up with TRBD2. In germline, CDR1 is SGHTA, CDR2 FQGNSA. The CDR3 has 16 residues. The CDR3 DNA is TGTGCCAGCAGCCTCCGGCCCCAGCGGGGGATTTCTTACGTGGACTTC. This sequence encodes CASSLRPQRGISYVDF.

This clone has only a few counts. V usage is TRBV5-6 and J usage is TRBJ2-4; 7 bases match TRBD2. The CDR3 length is 14 residues. Germline lookup yields CDR1 SGHDT and CDR2 YYEEEE. The V and J ends lost 0 bases and 8 bases, in that order; junction bases with no gene match: 5. The DNA for the CDR3 is TGTGCCAGCAGCTTGGCCCCTGGGGGGGACATTCAGTACTTC. Translation: CASSLAPGGDIQYF.

The chain joins TRBV28 to TRBJ1-2; the D is unclear. CDR1 MDHEN and CDR2 SYDVKM come from the germline V gene. The CDR3 length is 11 residues. Trimming took 2 bases from V and 7 from J, leaving 5 bases between them. CDR3 sequence (DNA): TGTGCCAGCAGTTTAGGGCTTGGCTACACCTTC. Amino acid sequence: CASSLGLGYTF.

The chain combines TRBV12-3 or TRBV12-4 with TRBJ1-2; TRBD1 is a possible D gene (5 bases). V was shortened by 7 bases and J by 6 bases, with 12 bases between the two germline ends. The CDR3 is 12 amino acids. Here the CDR3 reads CASTTAWDGYTF. Here the CDR3 DNA reads TGTGCCAGCACGACAGCCTGGGATGGCTACACCTTC.

This chain links TRBV6-2 or TRBV6-3 with TRBJ2-7; TRBD2 might be the D (7 bases). The V end lost 6 bases, the J end lost 9 bases, and 15 bases lay between the germline ends. This CDR3 has 12 residues. CDR1 MNHEY and CDR2 SVGEGT come from the germline V gene. The CDR3: CASSNPGGGQYF. The CDR3 DNA sequence: TGTGCCAGCAGCAATCCGGGGGGCGGGCAGTACTTC.

The chain links TRBV5-5 to TRBJ2-2; D possibly uses TRBD1 or TRBD2 (5 bases each). The V end was cut by 3 bases, the J end by 0 bases, with 9 bases between. Germline V gene data show CDR1 as SGHKS and CDR2 as YYEKEE (reference sequence). This CDR3 has 15 residues. This chain's CDR3 is CASSWDGANTGELFF. The CDR3 DNA sequence: TGTGCCAGCAGCTGGGACGGAGCGAACACCGGGGAGCTGTTTTTT. Using reference TRBV5-5 and TRBJ2-2 for the parts outside the CDR3, the full variable domain is DAGVTQSPTHLIKTRGQQVTLRCSPISGHKSVSWYQQVLGQGPQFIFQYYEKEERGRGNFPDRFSARQFPNYSSELNVNALLLGDSALYLCASSWDGANTGELFFGEGSRLTVL.

The genes are TRBV27 and TRBJ2-3, with TRBD2 matching over 8 bases. The germline V gene encodes CDR1 MNHEY and CDR2 SMNVEV (reference sequence). V gave up 5 bases and J gave up 8 bases; unmatched junction bases: 15. The CDR3 contains 16 residues. The CDR3 DNA is TGTGCCAGCAGTCCGCGACCGGGACTAGTCCAGGGTACGCAGTATTTT. As protein: CASSPRPGLVQGTQYF.

This rearrangement joins TRBV27 to TRBJ2-3; weak D call: TRBD2 (5 bases). From germline, CDR1 is MNHEY and CDR2 SMNVEV (reference sequence). The CDR3 has 13 residues. The V gene lost 1 base and the J gene lost 6 bases, with 8 bases spanning the gap. The CDR3 region is CASSLFRGDTQYF. CDR3 in DNA: TGTGCCAGCAGTTTATTTAGAGGGGATACGCAGTATTTT.

This clone was seen a few times. The chain couples TRBV14 to TRBJ1-1; no clear D gene. Trimming stripped 4 bases from V and 1 base from J, with 1 base between. CDR3 size: 11 residues. In germline, CDR1 is SGHDN, CDR2 FVKESK. DNA for the CDR3: TGTGCCAGCAGCCGGAACACTGAAGCTTTCTTT. It encodes CASSRNTEAFF.

The rearrangement joins TRBV7-9 to TRBJ2-7, with D possibly being TRBD2 (5 bases). The CDR3 is 13 residues long. Germline CDR1 is SEHNR and CDR2 is FQNEAQ (reference sequence). V was cut by 2 bases and J by 4 bases, with 9 bases left in between. Written as DNA, the CDR3 is TGTGCCAGCAGCTTAAACTCGGGGTACGAGCAGTACTTC. Its translation: CASSLNSGYEQYF.

This sequence joins TRBV5-1 and TRBJ2-7, with 14 bases matching TRBD2. V lost 0 bases, J lost 5 bases, and 10 bases stayed unmatched. The CDR3 totals 18 residues. The germline V gene encodes CDR1 SGHRS and CDR2 YFSETQ. The CDR3 nucleotides read TGCGCCAGCAGCTTGGTGGCGGGGACTAGCGGGAGTCCCCACGAGCAGTACTTC. Encoded protein: CASSLVAGTSGSPHEQYF.

This sequence joins TRBV6-1 and TRBJ2-3; TRBD2 aligns across 14 bases. Germline V CDR1 and CDR2: MNHNS, SASEGT. V shed 1 base and J 2 bases; nucleotides not matched to a gene: 5. The CDR3 is 18 residues long. The CDR3 sequence is CASSEGLAGGPVTDTQYF. CDR3 nucleotides: TGTGCCAGCAGTGAAGGACTAGCGGGGGGGCCGGTCACAGATACGCAGTATTTT.